The 18 T cell receptor beta chains below all came from one sample that was sequenced in a study of shared clonotypes between healthy human individuals. TCRdb's table, derived via immunoSEQ multiplex PCR, lists solely in-frame clones and lacks some. The sample has about 490,000 clones; 78% are singletons. The material sequenced was PBMCs. The receptors derive from a woman between 40 and 50 years old in good health. Some clones in this sample may be carry-over from other donors' samples.

The chain recombines TRBV27 with TRBJ1-1; D is unresolved. Germline CDR1 and CDR2: MNHEY and SMNVEV (reference sequence). The CDR3 is made up of 16 amino acids. The V gene lost 7 bases and the J gene lost 0 bases, with 18 bases spanning the gap. The CDR3 DNA reads TGTGCCAGCAAACCCTCCCCCCACGCTCTGAACACTGAAGCTTTCTTT. Residues: CASKPSPHALNTEAFF.

V gene TRBV7-9 combines with J gene TRBJ2-3; no firm D call. Germline assignment: CDR1 SEHNR and CDR2 FQNEAQ (reference sequence). The CDR3 is made up of 15 amino acids. V lost 5 bases, J lost 0 bases, and 12 bases lay in between. CDR3 sequence reads: CASSTTEISTDTQYF. The CDR3 DNA sequence: TGTGCCAGCAGCACTACAGAAATTAGCACAGATACGCAGTATTTT.

The V call is TRBV5-4, the J call TRBJ2-2; 13 nucleotides line up with TRBD2. V lost 4 bases to trimming and J lost 4 bases; unmatched junction nucleotides: 4. The CDR3 extends over 16 amino acids. Germline V gene lookup returns CDR1 SGHNT and CDR2 YYREEE (reference sequence). The CDR3 loop reads CASSLGLAGTTGELFF. CDR3 nucleotides: TGTGCCAGCAGCCTGGGACTAGCGGGGACCACCGGGGAGCTGTTTTTT.

The chain carries TRBV9 and TRBJ1-5, with TRBD1 identical over 7 bases. Germline-derived CDR1 and CDR2 are SGDLS and YYNGEE. Losses at the gene ends were 3 bases for V and 2 bases for J; bases not matched to a gene: 5. The CDR3 is 15 residues long. The CDR3 here is CASSAEGQRNQPQHF. The CDR3, as DNA: TGTGCCAGCAGCGCGGAGGGACAGCGCAATCAGCCCCAGCATTTT.

A word on this clone: This sample also contains other DNA sequences that code for the same CDR3. The rearrangement joins TRBV19 to TRBJ2-6; D may match TRBD1 or TRBD2 (5 bases each). This CDR3 comprises 17 residues. CDR1 LNHDA and CDR2 SQIVND come from the germline V gene (reference sequence). Trimming cost V 3 bases and J 1 base, with 13 bases left between them. Written as DNA, the CDR3 is TGTGCCAGTAGTATCGGGACCGGCGGTTCTGGGGCCAACGTCCTGACTTTC. Protein sequence: CASSIGTGGSGANVLTF.

The chain has TRBV28 and TRBJ2-1, with D unclear. There are 12 residues in the CDR3. V was trimmed by 8 bases and J by 3 bases, leaving 8 bases between them. Per germline, CDR1 MDHEN and CDR2 SYDVKM. The DNA for the CDR3 is TGTGCCAGCCGACTTAACTACAATGAGCAGTTCTTC. This translates into CASRLNYNEQFF.

The J gene is TRBJ2-5, the V gene TRBV2; D might be TRBD1 or TRBD2, each matching 5 bases. This CDR3 region has 12 residues. V was shortened by 3 bases and J by 7 bases, with 9 bases between the two germline ends. The germline V gene has CDR1 SNHLY and CDR2 FYNNEI. DNA of the CDR3: TGTGCCAGCAGTGAGGGGGTCGGGACCCAGTACTTC. Encoded protein: CASSEGVGTQYF.

As regards this clone: Being one base from a much bigger clone, this may be a read error. Other DNA sequences from this sample encode an identical CDR3 as well. The V and J genes are TRBV11-3 and TRBJ2-5; 7 nucleotides agree with TRBD1. This CDR3 has 15 residues. Germline trimming cut 5 bases from V and 1 base from J; bases unmatched to any gene: 7. Germline V lookup: CDR1 SGHNT, CDR2 YENEEA. CDR3 nucleotides: TGTGCCAGCAGCCGCCGGACAGGAAGCCAAGAGACCCAGTACTTC. Its protein is CASSRRTGSQETQYF.

This clone was seen many times. The chain links TRBV6-1 to TRBJ1-5; the D gene is possibly TRBD1 (5 bases). Germline V lookup: CDR1 MNHNS, CDR2 SASEGT. Trimming removed 2 bases at V and 6 bases at J, with 14 bases between. This CDR3 region has 15 residues. The CDR3 protein is CASSESDGGGQPQHF. CDR3 DNA sequence: TGTGCCAGCAGTGAATCGGACGGGGGGGGTCAGCCCCAGCATTTT.

This clone came up once. The J gene is TRBJ2-2, the V gene TRBV9, with a tentative D call TRBD2 (6 bases). Germline CDR1 is SGDLS and CDR2 is YYNGEE. V lost 3 bases and J 3 bases, leaving 12 bases between the germline ends. CDR3 size: 15 residues. The CDR3 spells CASSASDRDTGELFF. The CDR3 bases are TGTGCCAGCAGCGCTAGCGATCGGGACACCGGGGAGCTGTTTTTT. Combining the CDR3 with reference TRBV9 and TRBJ2-2 gives the whole variable domain DSGVTQTPKHLITATGQRVTLRCSPRSGDLSVYWYQQSLDQGLQFLIQYYNGEERAKGNILERFSAQQFPDLHSELNLSSLELGDSALYFCASSASDRDTGELFFGEGSRLTVL.

With regard to this clone: One base separates it from a far larger clone, so it is likely a read error. The chain employs TRBV2 and TRBJ1-1; unclear D gene. There are 14 residues in the CDR3. Germline-derived CDR1 and CDR2 are SNHLY and FYNNEI. For the CDR3, the DNA is TGTGCCAGCAGTGAAAATAGGGATTTAGTTGAAGCTTCCTTT. It encodes CASSENRDLVEASF.

The chain has TRBV6-1 and TRBJ2-7, with D perhaps matching TRBD1 (6 bases). The CDR3 is 14 amino acids. Germline V CDR1 and CDR2: MNHNS, SASEGT. Trimming shortened V by 6 bases and J by 2 bases, and 14 bases separated the two germline ends. CDR3 DNA sequence: TGTGCCAGCAGCCCGGGACACCTTACCTACGAGCAGTACTTC. As protein: CASSPGHLTYEQYF.

The rearrangement uses TRBV27 and TRBJ2-1; unclear D gene. Trimming shortened V by 4 bases and J by 1 base, and 11 bases separated the two germline ends. The CDR3 runs 15 residues. Germline loops: CDR1 MNHEY, CDR2 SMNVEV (reference sequence). CDR3 amino acids: CASSSPRTSYNEQFF. The CDR3 region has the DNA TGTGCCAGCAGTTCCCCCCGTACTTCCTACAATGAGCAGTTCTTC.

The chain links TRBV5-1 to TRBJ1-6, with a tentative D call TRBD1 (6 bases). Trimming left V 0 bases short and J 8 bases short, with 12 bases between. Germline V gene sequence: CDR1 SGHRS, CDR2 YFSETQ. The CDR3 length is 15 residues. In DNA, the CDR3 is TGCGCCAGCAGCTTGGAGGGGGGCAGGGATTCACCCCTCCACTTT. Encoded protein: CASSLEGGRDSPLHF.

This clone was counted once. CDR3 residues: CASSSSLAASEQYF. CDR3 DNA sequence: TGTGCCAGCAGCTCCAGCCTAGCGGCATCCGAGCAGTACTTC. V and J are TRBV13 and TRBJ2-7; 7 nucleotides line up with TRBD2. The CDR3 covers 14 residues. Germline lookup yields CDR1 PRHDT and CDR2 FYEKMQ (reference sequence). V gave up 4 bases and J gave up 6 bases; unmatched junction bases: 9.

In the case of this clone: A read error may be the cause here, since a much bigger clone is one base away. The chain carries TRBV28 and TRBJ2-6; D not certain. This CDR3 spans 13 amino acids. Germline V gives CDR1 MDHEN, CDR2 SYDVKM. Trimming left V 5 bases short and J 2 bases short, with 4 bases between. CDR3 residues: CASSTPGANVLTF. The CDR3 nucleotides read TGTGCCAGCAGTACCCCTGGGGCCAACGTCCTGACTTTC.

The V gene is TRBV7-3, the J gene TRBJ2-5; 7 bases align to TRBD1. The CDR3 contains 15 residues. The ends lost 1 base at V and 5 bases at J; junction bases unmatched: 7. Germline CDR1 is SGHTA and CDR2 is FQGTGA. The CDR3 here is CASSLMPTDRETQYF. The CDR3 nucleotides are TGTGCCAGCAGCTTAATGCCTACGGACAGGGAGACCCAGTACTTC.

The CDR3 spells CASGKFGDRNEYF. The CDR3, as DNA: TGTGCCAGCGGAAAGTTTGGCGACAGGAATGAGTACTTC. The gene calls are TRBV27 and TRBJ2-7; tentatively, D is TRBD1 (6 bases). This CDR3 comprises 13 residues. With 8 bases removed from V and 11 bases from J, the gap between germline ends came to 22 bases. Germline V lookup: CDR1 MNHEY, CDR2 SMNVEV (reference sequence).